This T cell receptor (beta chain) was observed in a study of shared clonotypes between healthy human individuals. Background on the study: Researchers drew samples from two women and a few men aged 18 to 49. Per donor, CD8 memory used one plate, CD8 naive used two, CD4 memory used three and CD4 naive used three.

Per the germline V gene, CDR1 is SEHNR and CDR2 is FQNEAQ (reference sequence). J gave up 6 bases and V 5 bases, and 15 bases lay outside the gene matches. The CDR3 runs 17 residues. Terminally differentiated effector memory CD45RA+ cells were left out of the naive CD8 fraction, which was CD45RO-negative and positively selected for CCR7. Caucasian adults living in Nashville, Tennessee, provided all samples. Points from the study as a whole: Non-shared clonotypes had lower generation probabilities than those shared by all four donors.

Clones were read by immunoSEQ multiplex PCR, and TCRdb kept only the in-frame ones, dropping some. In the table there are roughly 590,000 clones, 95% of which are singletons. A note on this clone: Its specificity is not known.

Specimen: naive CD8+ T cells sorted from blood. The receptor's source is a woman younger than 45 in good health. The chain has TRBV7-9 and TRBJ2-2, with TRBD2 identical over 7 bases. Written as DNA, the CDR3 is TGTGCCAGCAGCCATGCCGGCGGGAGAGGGTTGGCCGGGGAGCTGTTTTTT. Its protein is CASSHAGGRGLAGELFF.